What follows describes a single TCR beta chain. What it recognizes is unknown. The sample comes from a study of cytomegalovirus exposure and HLA in healthy donors. About the study: The Caucasian-associated ancestry cluster contained approximately 81% of the approximately 390 genotyped donors. General study results and limits: Specific recognition of CMV antigens was confirmed in vitro for a few chains (all CMV-associated). With later analysis, a missense DCLRE1C variant became linked to TCR beta V- and J-gene trimming.

Germline lookup yields CDR1 SGDLS and CDR2 YYNGEE. V lost 3 bases and J lost 2; bases outside the gene matches: 5. There are 16 residues in the CDR3. The PCR was carried out with 60 Vbeta primers and 13 Jbeta primers. Authors' methods: Later, an analysis found 80 million or so unique TCR beta chains, and 9.5 million to 11 million of these were shared. The data were produced by immunoSEQ multiplex PCR, yet TCRdb's version contains in-frame clones alone and is incomplete. The V and J calls and the clone size are those of that table, but D and trimming were determined from the DNA. Counted here are tens of thousands of clones, 82% occurring once; the ten biggest clones make up approximately 3.9%.

V and J are TRBV9 and TRBJ2-1, with 10 bases aligning to TRBD1. The sequence was collected from a man aged 50 or older in good health and CMV-seronegative. Sequencing input: PBMCs. The DNA of the CDR3 is TGTGCCAGCAGCGACCGGGACAGGGGAACCTACAATGAGCAGTTCTTC. Translated: CASSDRDRGTYNEQFF.